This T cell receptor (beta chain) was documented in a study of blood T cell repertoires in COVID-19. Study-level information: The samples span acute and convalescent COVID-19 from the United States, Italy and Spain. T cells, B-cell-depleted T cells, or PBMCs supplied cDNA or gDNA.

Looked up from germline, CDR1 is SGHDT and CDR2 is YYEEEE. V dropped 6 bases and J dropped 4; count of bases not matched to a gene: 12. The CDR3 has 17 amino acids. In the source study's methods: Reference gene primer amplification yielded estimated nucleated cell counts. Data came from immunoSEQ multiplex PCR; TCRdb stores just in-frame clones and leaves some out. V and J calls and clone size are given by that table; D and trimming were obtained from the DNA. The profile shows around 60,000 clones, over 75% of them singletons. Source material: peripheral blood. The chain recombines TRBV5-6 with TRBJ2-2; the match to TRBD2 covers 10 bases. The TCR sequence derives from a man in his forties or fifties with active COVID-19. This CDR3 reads CASNLGLAGEPTGELFF. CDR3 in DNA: TGTGCCAGCAACTTAGGGCTAGCGGGGGAGCCCACCGGGGAGCTGTTTTTT.